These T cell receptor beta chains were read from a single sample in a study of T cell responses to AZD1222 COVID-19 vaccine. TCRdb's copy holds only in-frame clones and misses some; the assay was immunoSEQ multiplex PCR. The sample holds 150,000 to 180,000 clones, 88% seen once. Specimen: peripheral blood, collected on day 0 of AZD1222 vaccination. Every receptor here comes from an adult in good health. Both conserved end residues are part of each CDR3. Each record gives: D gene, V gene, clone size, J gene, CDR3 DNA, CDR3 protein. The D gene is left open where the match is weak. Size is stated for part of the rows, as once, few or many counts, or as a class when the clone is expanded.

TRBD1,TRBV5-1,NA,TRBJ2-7,TGCGCCAGCAGCGCGGGACAGGGGTACGAGCAGTACTTC,CASSAGQGYEQYF
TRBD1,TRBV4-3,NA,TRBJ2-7,TGCGCCAGCAGCCAAGGGGCCCCAGGACAGGGGGGCTACGAGCAGTACTTC,CASSQGAPGQGGYEQYF
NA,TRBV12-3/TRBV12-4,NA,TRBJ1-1,TGTGCCAGCAGTTGGAGGGAGGGGAGTGAAGCTTTCTTT,CASSWREGSEAFF
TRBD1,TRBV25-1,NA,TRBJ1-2,TGTGCCAGCAGTGACCCAAAGACAGGGGGCAAAGGCTACACCTTC,CASSDPKTGGKGYTF
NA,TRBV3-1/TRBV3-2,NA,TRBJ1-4,TGTGCCAGCAGCCAAGCAGGGCCAACTAATGAAAAACTGTTTTTT,CASSQAGPTNEKLFF
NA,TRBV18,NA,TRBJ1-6,TGTGCCAGCTCAACCGGGACGGGGAGTTCACCCCTCCACTTT,CASSTGTGSSPLHF
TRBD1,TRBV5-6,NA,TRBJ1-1,TGTGCCAGCAGACCGGGACAGTTGAACACTGAAGCTTTCTTT,CASRPGQLNTEAFF
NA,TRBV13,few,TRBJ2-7,TGTGCCAGCAGCGTTGACAGTCTCTACGAGCAGTACTTC,CASSVDSLYEQYF
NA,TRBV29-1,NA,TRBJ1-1,TGCAGCGTTTTTCCGCACGGCAGCCGGGACATTGAAGCTTTCTTT,CSVFPHGSRDIEAFF
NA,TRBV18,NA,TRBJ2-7,TGTGCCAGCTCACTGGACGGCCTCATCGAGCAGTACTTC,CASSLDGLIEQYF
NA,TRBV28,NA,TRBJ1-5,TGTGCCAGCAGTTTATATGGGCGCAATCAGCCCCAGCATTTT,CASSLYGRNQPQHF
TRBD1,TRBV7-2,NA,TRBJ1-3,TGTGCCAGCAGCCTAGACAGGGGACTAGGAAACACCATATATTTT,CASSLDRGLGNTIYF
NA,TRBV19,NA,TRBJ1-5,TGTGCCAGCACCTCGAACAGGGTCAATCAGCCCCAGCATTTT,CASTSNRVNQPQHF
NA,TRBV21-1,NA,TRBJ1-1,TGTGCCAGCAGCAAAAAAGGGACAGGGGGTAGCGACACTGAAGCTTTCTTT,CASSKKGTGGSDTEAFF
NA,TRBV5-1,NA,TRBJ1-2,TGCGCCAGCAGCCCAATTGAGGGGGTCCCTAACTATGGCTACACCTTC,CASSPIEGVPNYGYTF
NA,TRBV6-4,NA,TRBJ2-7,TGTGCCAGCAGACGCGGGGCCGTCCTGACCTACGAGCAGTACTTC,CASRRGAVLTYEQYF
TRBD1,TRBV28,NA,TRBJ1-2,TGTGCCAGCAGTTCAACTCAGGGGGCGCGGGGATATGGCTACACCTTC,CASSSTQGARGYGYTF
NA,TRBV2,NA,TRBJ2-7,TGTGCCAGCAGCTATTCGGGACGAGAGATGAGACAGTACTTC,CASSYSGREMRQYF
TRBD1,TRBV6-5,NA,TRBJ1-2,TGTGCCAGCAGCTCCTCCGACAGGGTAGTTGGCTACACCTTC,CASSSSDRVVGYTF
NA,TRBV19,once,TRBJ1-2,TGTGCCAGTAGTTCCCCCGGGACGGACTATGGCTACACCTTC,CASSSPGTDYGYTF
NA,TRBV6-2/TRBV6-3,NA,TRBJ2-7,TGTGCCAGCAGTTACGCCGGCAGCATTGAGTACTTC,CASSYAGSIEYF
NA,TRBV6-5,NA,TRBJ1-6,TGTGCCAGCAGGGCGGGACATTCACCCCTCCACTTT,CASRAGHSPLHF
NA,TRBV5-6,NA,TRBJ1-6,TGTGCCAGCAGCTTGTGGACCGGTAATTCACCCCTCCACTTT,CASSLWTGNSPLHF
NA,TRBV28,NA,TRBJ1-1,TGTGCCAGCACCCCACAGGGCGTTGCTGAAGCTTTCTTT,CASTPQGVAEAFF
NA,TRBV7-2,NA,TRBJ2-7,TGTGCCAGCAGCTTAGAGCCCAACTCCTACGAGCAGTACTTC,CASSLEPNSYEQYF
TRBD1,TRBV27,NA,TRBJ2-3,TGTGCCAGCAGCAGACAGCCGGGACAGACCACAGATACGCAGTATTTT,CASSRQPGQTTDTQYF
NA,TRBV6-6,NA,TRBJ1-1,TGTGCCAGCACCCCCAGGGCACAGCTACCTAATGAAGCTTTCTTT,CASTPRAQLPNEAFF
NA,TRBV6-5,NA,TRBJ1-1,TGTGCCAGCAGCCGATCAAGGGGCTTGAACACTGAAGCTTTCTTT,CASSRSRGLNTEAFF
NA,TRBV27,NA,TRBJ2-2,TGTGCCAGCAGTTTAATTGGTGGCTCCGGGGAGCTGTTTTTT,CASSLIGGSGELFF
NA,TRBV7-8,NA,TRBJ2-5,TGTGCCAGCAGCTCGGAGACCCAGTACTTC,CASSSETQYF
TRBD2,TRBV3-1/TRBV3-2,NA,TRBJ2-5,TGTGCCAGCAGCAGCGCGGGGGGGAAAGAGACCCAGTACTTC,CASSSAGGKETQYF
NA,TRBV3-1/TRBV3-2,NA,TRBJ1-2,TGTGCCAGCAGCCAAGGGGCAGGGAGGTACTATGGCTACACCTTC,CASSQGAGRYYGYTF
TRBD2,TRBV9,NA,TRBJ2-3,TGTGCCAGCAGCCCACCTAGCGGGGGCACAGATACGCAGTATTTT,CASSPPSGGTDTQYF
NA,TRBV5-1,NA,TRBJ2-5,TGCGCCAGCAGCTTAGATACTAGCTCCGAGACCCAGTACTTC,CASSLDTSSETQYF
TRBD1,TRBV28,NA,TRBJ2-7,TGTGCCAGCAGTTTATCGGCAGGGGGCCGTTCCTCCTACGAGCAGTACTTC,CASSLSAGGRSSYEQYF
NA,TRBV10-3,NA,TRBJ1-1,TGTGCCATCAGTGAGTCTGGGGGTTGGAACACTGAAGCTTTCTTT,CAISESGGWNTEAFF
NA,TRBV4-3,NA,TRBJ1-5,TGCGCCAGCAGCCAAGATAGAGGGGAGTCCCAGCCCCAGCATTTT,CASSQDRGESQPQHF
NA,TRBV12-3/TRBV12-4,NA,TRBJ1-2,TGTGCCAGCTCCAACAGGGCTAACTATGGCTACACCTTC,CASSNRANYGYTF
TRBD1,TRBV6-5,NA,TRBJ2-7,TGTGCCAGCAGTTTCGGACAGGGGGTGAGAGAGCAGTACTTC,CASSFGQGVREQYF
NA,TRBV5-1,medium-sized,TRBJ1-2,TGCGCCAGCAGCCCACAGGGTAGTGGCTACACCTTC,CASSPQGSGYTF
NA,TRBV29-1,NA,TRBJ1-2,TGCAGCGTTGAAGAGGGAAACTCTTATGGGGGCTACACCTTC,CSVEEGNSYGGYTF
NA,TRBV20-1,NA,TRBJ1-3,TGCAGTGCTAGTAACAACACCATATATTTT,CSASNNTIYF
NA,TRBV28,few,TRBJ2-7,TGTGCCAGCAGTTTCCCCCCCGACAGCTACGAGCAGTACTTC,CASSFPPDSYEQYF
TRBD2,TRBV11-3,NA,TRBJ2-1,TGTGCCAGCAGCTCAGGATCTGGTGCGGGGGTTGAGCAGTTCTTC,CASSSGSGAGVEQFF
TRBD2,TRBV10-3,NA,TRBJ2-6,TGTGCCATCAGCCCCGGACTAGCGGGGGGCTCTGGGGCCAACGTCCTGACTTTC,CAISPGLAGGSGANVLTF
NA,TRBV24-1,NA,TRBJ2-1,TGTGCCACCAGTGGACGGGGAGGTGGACCCTACAATGAGCAGTTCTTC,CATSGRGGGPYNEQFF
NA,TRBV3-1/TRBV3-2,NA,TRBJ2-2,TGTGCCAGCAGCCAAGTTCCCGGCGGGGAGCTGTTTTTT,CASSQVPGGELFF
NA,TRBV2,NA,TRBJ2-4,TGTGCCAGCAGGAGCACCCCGCGGGGCATAGGGGACATTCAGTACTTC,CASRSTPRGIGDIQYF
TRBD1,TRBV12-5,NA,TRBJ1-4,TGTGCTAGTGGTTTGGCCCCTGGACAGGGCAAACTGTTTTTT,CASGLAPGQGKLFF
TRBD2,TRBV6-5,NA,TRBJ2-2,TGTGCCAGCTCGTGGAGCGGGGAGGGCACCGGGGAGCTGTTTTTT,CASSWSGEGTGELFF
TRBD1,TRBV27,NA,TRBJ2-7,TGTGCCAGCAGTTTCGGACAGGGGGCGAGTGAGCAGTACTTC,CASSFGQGASEQYF
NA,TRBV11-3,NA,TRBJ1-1,TGTGCCAGCAGCTTAGATCGGGGAACCGAAGCTTTCTTT,CASSLDRGTEAFF
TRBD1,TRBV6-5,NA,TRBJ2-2,TGTGCCAGCAGTTTCCGGACAGGGGTTGGCGGGGAGCTGTTTTTT,CASSFRTGVGGELFF